A selection of T cell receptor beta chains follows, all from one sample in a study of T cells in Graves' hyperthyroidism and ophthalmopathy. From the multiplex PCR reads, TCRdb called clonotypes with MiXCR, one entry per CDR3 protein. The data show some 550,000 distinct CDR3 sequences, with roughly 16% seen just once and roughly 3% held by the top ten. Sequencing was performed on blood. The receptors were gathered from a woman in her thirties or forties with Graves' ophthalmopathy. The CDR3 runs from the conserved cysteine through the conserved F or W. Each record gives: CDR3 protein, CDR3 DNA, J gene, D gene, V gene, clone size. A D gene is named only where the DNA matches it firmly. Expanded clones are given a class, and other clones once, few, many or no size at all.

CDR3: CASSPRDRESYEQYF
DNA: TGTGCCAGTAGTCCAAGGGACAGGGAATCCTACGAGCAGTACTTC
J: TRBJ2-7
D: TRBD1
V: TRBV19
size: .

CDR3: CSASSSQIQPQHF
DNA: TGCAGTGCTAGTTCTTCACAGATTCAGCCCCAGCATTTT
J: TRBJ1-5
D: .
V: TRBV20-1
size: many

CDR3: CASSQEGPARGKQYF
DNA: TGTGCCAGCAGCCAAGAGGGTCCGGCCAGGGGTAAGCAGTACTTC
J: TRBJ2-7
D: .
V: TRBV4-2
size: .

CDR3: CASSSISGSVTGELFF
DNA: TGTGCCAGCAGCTCGATAAGCGGGAGTGTCACCGGGGAGCTGTTTTTT
J: TRBJ2-2
D: TRBD2
V: TRBV7-9
size: few

CDR3: CASTTMNTEAFF
DNA: TGTGCCAGCACAACTATGAACACTGAAGCTTTCTTT
J: TRBJ1-1
D: .
V: TRBV2
size: few

CDR3: CSATKGLSTDTQYF
DNA: TGCAGTGCGACCAAAGGGCTTAGCACAGATACGCAGTATTTT
J: TRBJ2-3
D: .
V: TRBV20-1
size: many

CDR3: CASSLAGLSDGYTF
DNA: TGCGCCAGCAGCTTGGCAGGGCTTTCGGATGGCTACACCTTC
J: TRBJ1-2
D: .
V: TRBV5-1
size: few

CDR3: CASSYRVTSSYNEQFF
DNA: TGTGCCAGCAGTTACAGGGTCACCAGCTCCTACAATGAGCAGTTCTTC
J: TRBJ2-1
D: .
V: TRBV6-5
size: few

CDR3: CASSPWGGGETEAFF
DNA: TGCGCCAGCAGCCCCTGGGGGGGGGGTGAGACTGAAGCTTTCTTT
J: TRBJ1-1
D: .
V: TRBV5-1
size: .

CDR3: CASSPVTEGLFF
DNA: TGTGCCAGCTCACCAGTTACCGAAGGGCTGTTTTTT
J: TRBJ2-2
D: .
V: TRBV18
size: many

CDR3: CASIPSVPPETQYF
DNA: TGTGCCAGCATTCCCTCGGTCCCGCCGGAGACCCAGTACTTC
J: TRBJ2-5
D: .
V: TRBV28
size: many

CDR3: CASSLTSGATYEQYF
DNA: TGTGCCAGTAGTCTTACTAGCGGAGCCACCTACGAGCAGTACTTC
J: TRBJ2-7
D: TRBD2
V: TRBV19
size: many

CDR3: CASRSGGNGNTIYF
DNA: TGTGCCAGCAGATCGGGAGGGAATGGAAACACCATATATTTT
J: TRBJ1-3
D: .
V: TRBV6-2/TRBV6-3
size: .

CDR3: CSAPAYADTQYF
DNA: TGCAGTGCCCCCGCCTACGCAGATACGCAGTATTTT
J: TRBJ2-3
D: .
V: TRBV20-1
size: many

CDR3: CASSPRVSETLYNEQFF
DNA: TGTGCCAGCAGCCCCCGAGTGTCGGAAACCTTATACAATGAGCAGTTCTTC
J: TRBJ2-1
D: .
V: TRBV7-9
size: many